This is a list of T cell receptor beta chains from one sample in a study of blood T cell repertoires in COVID-19. Sequenced by immunoSEQ multiplex PCR; TCRdb stores in-frame clones only, minus some. The sample lists 120,000 or so clones, around 83% seen once, with about 15% in the top ten. The specimen was peripheral blood. The receptors here all came from a woman aged 45-65 years with acute or convalescent COVID-19. Both conserved end residues are part of each CDR3. The D gene is left open where the match is weak. The size entry is marked missing in some rows and otherwise reads once, few, many or a size class.

CDR3aa	CDR3nt	v_gene	j_gene	d_gene	abundance
CASSESRTNTGELFF	TGTGCCAGCAGTGAGAGCAGGACGAACACCGGGGAGCTGTTTTTT	TRBV2	TRBJ2-2	.	.
CASSPEGNEQFF	TGCGCCAGCAGCCCGGAGGGCAATGAGCAGTTCTTC	TRBV5-1	TRBJ2-1	.	.
CAISNRPGNTEAFF	TGTGCCATCAGTAACAGGCCCGGGAACACTGAAGCTTTCTTT	TRBV10-3	TRBJ1-1	.	once
CASSEPTSLNTDTQYF	TGCGCCAGCAGTGAGCCGACTAGCCTGAACACAGATACGCAGTATTTT	TRBV10-1	TRBJ2-3	TRBD2	once
CASSPYSNQPQHF	TGTGCCAGCTCACCTTATAGCAATCAGCCCCAGCATTTT	TRBV18	TRBJ1-5	.	.
CASSLDSGIGYTF	TGTGCCAGCAGCTTAGATTCGGGGATTGGCTACACCTTC	TRBV11-2	TRBJ1-2	.	.
CASSGLERGMSTDTQYF	TGTGCCAGCAGCGGACTCGAGCGGGGGATGAGCACAGATACGCAGTATTTT	TRBV9	TRBJ2-3	TRBD2	few
CASSVSGTGSGNTIYF	TGTGCCAGCAGCGTCTCGGGGACAGGGTCAGGAAACACCATATATTTT	TRBV9	TRBJ1-3	TRBD1	.
CASSFSDRSTEAFF	TGTGCCAGCAGCTTCTCAGACAGAAGCACTGAAGCTTTCTTT	TRBV7-2	TRBJ1-1	.	few
CASSIDMDTRNIQYF	TGTGCCAGTAGTATAGATATGGACACGCGAAACATTCAGTACTTC	TRBV19	TRBJ2-4	.	.
CASSEQGPGTEAFF	TGCGCCAGCAGTGAACAGGGGCCTGGCACTGAAGCTTTCTTT	TRBV10-1	TRBJ1-1	TRBD1	.
CASSSPPNTEAFF	TGTGCCAGCAGCTCTCCCCCGAACACTGAAGCTTTCTTT	TRBV7-9	TRBJ1-1	.	.
CASSIQGAVRELFF	TGTGCCAGTAGTATCCAGGGGGCGGTCCGGGAGCTGTTTTTT	TRBV19	TRBJ2-2	TRBD1	few
CASSESVTQYF	TGTGCCAGCAGTGAATCGGTTACGCAGTATTTT	TRBV6-1	TRBJ2-3	.	.
CASRRDRGLAGELFF	TGCGCCAGCAGACGTGACAGGGGGCTGGCCGGGGAGCTGTTTTTT	TRBV4-1	TRBJ2-2	TRBD1	few
CAISESGGVGHTF	TGTGCCATCAGTGAGTCAGGGGGAGTTGGCCACACCTTC	TRBV10-3	TRBJ1-2	.	.
CASSLQGDGYTF	TGCGCCAGCAGCTTACAGGGAGATGGCTACACCTTC	TRBV5-1	TRBJ1-2	.	once
CASRSGQPQHF	TGTGCCAGCAGAAGCGGTCAGCCCCAGCATTTT	TRBV2	TRBJ1-5	.	.
CAISDRGRNTEAFF	TGTGCCATCAGTGACAGGGGGCGGAACACTGAAGCTTTCTTT	TRBV10-3	TRBJ1-1	TRBD1	.
CASSPFWGQLNEKLFF	TGTGCCAGCAGCCCCTTCTGGGGACAGCTTAATGAAAAACTGTTTTTT	TRBV3-1/TRBV3-2	TRBJ1-4	TRBD1	.
CASSLWASRSGNTIYF	TGTGCCAGCAGCTTATGGGCGTCTCGCTCTGGAAACACCATATATTTT	TRBV7-2	TRBJ1-3	.	.
CASSLSSNYGYTF	TGTGCCAGCAGCTTATCCTCTAACTATGGCTACACCTTC	TRBV7-2	TRBJ1-2	.	.
CASSIGGTAMSYEQYF	TGTGCCAGTAGTATTGGGGGGACAGCCATGTCCTACGAGCAGTACTTC	TRBV19	TRBJ2-7	.	.
CASSLRTSGAKNIQYF	TGTGCCAGCAGCTTAAGGACTAGCGGGGCCAAAAACATTCAGTACTTC	TRBV5-6	TRBJ2-4	TRBD2	many
CASSTQPGTGNTEAFF	TGTGCCAGCAGTACACAACCCGGGACAGGGAACACTGAAGCTTTCTTT	TRBV27	TRBJ1-1	TRBD1	.